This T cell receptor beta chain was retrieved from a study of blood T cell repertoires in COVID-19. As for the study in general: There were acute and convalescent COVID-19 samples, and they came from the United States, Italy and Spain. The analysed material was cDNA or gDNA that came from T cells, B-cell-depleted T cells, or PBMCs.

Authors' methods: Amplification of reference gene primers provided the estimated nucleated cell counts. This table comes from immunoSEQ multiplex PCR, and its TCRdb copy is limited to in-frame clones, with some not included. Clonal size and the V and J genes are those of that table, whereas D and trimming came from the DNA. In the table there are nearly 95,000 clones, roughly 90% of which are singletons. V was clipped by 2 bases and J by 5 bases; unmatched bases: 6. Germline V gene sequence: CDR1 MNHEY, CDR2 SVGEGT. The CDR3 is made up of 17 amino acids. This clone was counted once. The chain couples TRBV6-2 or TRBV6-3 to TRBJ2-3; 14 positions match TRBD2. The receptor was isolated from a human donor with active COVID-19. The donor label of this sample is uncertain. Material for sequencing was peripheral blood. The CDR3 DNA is TGTGCCAGCAGTTACCGACTAGCGGGGGGGCTGAAAGATACGCAGTATTTT. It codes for CASSYRLAGGLKDTQYF.